A single sample gave rise to the 28 T cell receptor beta chains below, sequenced in a study of CD8 T cells in cerebrospinal fluid in Alzheimer's disease. One entry per CDR3 protein, without DNA, is what TCRdb gives after re-calling the 10x single-cell sequencing reads. Its clone listing holds over a thousand distinct CDR3 sequences. Material for sequencing was cerebrospinal fluid. These TCRs come from a human donor in good health.

This clonotype registers medium-sized by frequency. The rearrangement links TRBV5-4 to TRBJ1-2. The CDR3 is made up of 13 amino acids. Per germline, CDR1 SGHNT and CDR2 YYREEE (reference sequence). CDR3 amino acids: CASSLAGVQRDTF.

Judged by frequency, this clonotype is large. This sequence joins TRBV7-9 and TRBJ1-6; TCRdb gives TRBD1 as the D gene, but with no DNA this cannot be confirmed. The CDR3 runs 16 residues. Germline V gene data show CDR1 as SEHNR and CDR2 as FQNEAQ (reference sequence). CDR3 residues: CASSLGQGFYNSPLHF.

By frequency, this clonotype is medium-sized. The CDR3 sequence: CASSQNYEQYF. The V gene is TRBV2, the J gene TRBJ2-7. Germline CDR1 reads SNHLY; CDR2 reads FYNNEI. The CDR3 runs 11 residues.

This clonotype ranks as large (0.1 to 1%) in terms of frequency. V gene TRBV6-5 combines with J gene TRBJ2-5; TCRdb gives TRBD1 as the D gene, but with no DNA this cannot be confirmed. CDR3 length: 16 amino acids. Germline V gives CDR1 MNHEY, CDR2 SVGAGI. CDR3 in amino acids: CASSSLRQGRGETQYF.

According to its frequency, this clonotype is medium-sized. The V call is TRBV7-9, the J call TRBJ1-1; without DNA, the TCRdb call of TRBD1 cannot be checked. CDR1 is SEHNR, CDR2 FQNEAQ, per germline (reference sequence). This CDR3 spans 16 amino acids. The CDR3 loop is CASSLDLGAQNTEAFF.

Measured by frequency, this clonotype is medium-sized. The chain carries TRBV9 and TRBJ2-2; TCRdb returns TRBD2, unconfirmable since there is no DNA. This CDR3 is built from 16 residues. CDR1 is SGDLS, CDR2 YYNGEE, per germline. The CDR3 region is CASSPGRTSGTGELFF. Together with reference TRBV9 and TRBJ2-2, the CDR3 gives the full variable domain: DSGVTQTPKHLITATGQRVTLRCSPRSGDLSVYWYQQSLDQGLQFLIQYYNGEERAKGNILERFSAQQFPDLHSELNLSSLELGDSALYFCASSPGRTSGTGELFFGEGSRLTVL.

By frequency, this clonotype is large (0.1 to 1%). The V gene is TRBV28, the J gene TRBJ2-4; with no DNA, the TCRdb D assignment of TRBD1 cannot be verified. The CDR3 length is 14 residues. Germline CDR1 and CDR2: MDHEN and SYDVKM. The CDR3: CASSFGTGKNIQYF.

This clonotype shows up as large by frequency. The rearrangement uses TRBV13 and TRBJ2-1; TCRdb's assignment of TRBD2 cannot be checked, as there is no DNA. This CDR3 has 13 residues. Germline CDR1 is PRHDT and CDR2 is FYEKMQ (reference sequence). CDR3 loop: CASSSTRMNEQFF. The variable domain in full, completed from reference TRBV13 and TRBJ2-1, reads AAGVIQSPRHLIKEKRETATLKCYPIPRHDTVYWYQQGPGQDPQFLISFYEKMQSDKGSIPDRFSAQQFSDYHSELNMSSLELGDSALYFCASSSTRMNEQFFGPGTRLTVL.

This clonotype registers large (0.1 to 1%) by frequency. The chain uses TRBV12-3 or TRBV12-4 and TRBJ1-1; absent DNA, TCRdb's TRBD1 call cannot be checked. This CDR3 comprises 13 residues. The CDR3: CAMSQGMNTEAFF.

Measured by frequency, this clonotype is medium-sized. This chain links TRBV28 with TRBJ2-1; the TCRdb D gene call, TRBD2, has no DNA to confirm it. CDR3 length equals 15 residues. The germline gives CDR1 MDHEN, CDR2 SYDVKM. The CDR3 reads CASSPGTSGTLQQFF.

This clonotype registers large by frequency. The chain recombines TRBV6-6 with TRBJ2-5. The CDR3 is made up of 15 amino acids. Per germline, CDR1 MNHNY and CDR2 SVGAGI (reference sequence). This CDR3 is CASSYSMLGQETQYF.

This clonotype counts as medium-sized by frequency. This sequence joins TRBV27 and TRBJ2-7; with no DNA, the TCRdb D assignment of TRBD2 cannot be verified. Germline V lookup: CDR1 MNHEY, CDR2 SMNVEV (reference sequence). This CDR3 is 13 amino acids long. CDR3 in amino acids: CASSPAGSDEQYF.

This clonotype is deemed medium-sized by its frequency. This chain links TRBV4-3 with TRBJ1-6; TCRdb lists TRBD1, though no DNA is available to test this call. The CDR3 extends over 17 amino acids. Germline V gene data show CDR1 as LGHNA and CDR2 as YSLEER. The CDR3 loop reads CASSQAAHRQGPSPLHF.

Frequency places this clonotype as medium-sized. The chain carries TRBV19 and TRBJ1-5; with no DNA, the TCRdb D assignment of TRBD1 cannot be verified. Looked up from germline, CDR1 is LNHDA and CDR2 is SQIVND (reference sequence). The CDR3 runs to 17 residues. CDR3 amino acids: CASSMLLDRGQGQPQHF.

This clonotype is labeled medium-sized based on frequency. The chain carries TRBV20-1 and TRBJ1-5; the D gene TCRdb calls, TRBD1, cannot be checked with no DNA. CDR1 is DFQATT, CDR2 SNEGSKA, per germline (reference sequence). The CDR3 sequence is 13 residues long. The CDR3 region is CSAEGGANQPQHF.

This clonotype is deemed medium-sized by its frequency. The rearrangement links TRBV27 to TRBJ1-6; TCRdb lists TRBD1, though no DNA is available to test this call. This CDR3 spans 18 amino acids. CDR1 is MNHEY and CDR2 is SMNVEV in the germline V gene (reference sequence). The CDR3 loop reads CASSPRQGGIGYNSPLHF.

In terms of frequency, this clonotype is medium-sized. The chain employs TRBV27 and TRBJ2-5. The CDR3 is 14 amino acids. Germline assignment: CDR1 MNHEY and CDR2 SMNVEV (reference sequence). The CDR3 region is CASSYRQGTETQYF.

The chain has TRBV2 and TRBJ1-2; lacking DNA, the TRBD1 call made by TCRdb goes unchecked. CDR3 length: 14 amino acids. Germline values: CDR1 SNHLY, CDR2 FYNNEI. CDR3 region: CASSEAAGSSGYTF.

By frequency, this clonotype registers medium-sized (0.01 to 0.1%). This rearrangement joins TRBV5-1 to TRBJ1-3. This CDR3 has 15 amino acids. Germline CDR1 reads SGHRS; CDR2 reads YFSETQ. This CDR3 reads CASSLDTGAGNTIYF.

Measured by frequency, this clonotype is large. The V call is TRBV5-1, the J call TRBJ2-3; absent DNA, TCRdb's TRBD2 call cannot be checked. Germline lookup yields CDR1 SGHRS and CDR2 YFSETQ. The CDR3 has 16 residues. This chain's CDR3 is CASSSGTSGRPDTQYF.

This clonotype is identified as large from frequency. The CDR3 loop reads CASQRRGRTDTQYF. This chain links TRBV30 with TRBJ2-3; lacking DNA, the TRBD2 call made by TCRdb goes unchecked. Germline V CDR1 and CDR2: GTSNPN, SVGIG (reference sequence). This CDR3 is built from 14 residues.

Measured by frequency, this clonotype is medium-sized. This rearrangement joins TRBV5-1 to TRBJ2-3. Germline V lookup: CDR1 SGHRS, CDR2 YFSETQ. This CDR3 is 13 amino acids long. The CDR3 loop reads CASSSASTDTQYF.

This clonotype registers medium-sized by frequency. This chain connects TRBV19 to TRBJ2-5; the TRBD2 assignment by TCRdb is unverifiable without DNA. CDR3 size: 16 residues. Germline CDR1 reads LNHDA; CDR2 reads SQIVND (reference sequence). This CDR3 is CASSDGTSGSGETQYF.

By frequency, this clonotype registers medium-sized. The CDR3 region is CSASNNNRGKNQPQHF. V usage is TRBV20-1 and J usage is TRBJ1-5; without DNA, the TCRdb call of TRBD1 cannot be checked. Germline CDR1 reads DFQATT; CDR2 reads SNEGSKA (reference sequence). The CDR3 runs 16 residues.

According to its frequency, this clonotype is medium-sized. The rearrangement links TRBV18 to TRBJ2-7; the D gene TCRdb calls, TRBD1, cannot be checked with no DNA. This CDR3 comprises 15 residues. In germline, CDR1 is KGHSH, CDR2 LQKENI. CDR3 in amino acids: CASSPAGTGGYEQYF.

This clonotype is identified as medium-sized from frequency. The V call is TRBV20-1, the J call TRBJ2-1. The CDR3 covers 12 residues. In germline, CDR1 is DFQATT, CDR2 SNEGSKA (reference sequence). CDR3 amino acids: CSARSGYNEQFF.

Its frequency marks this clonotype as large (0.1 to 1%). This sequence joins TRBV12-3 or TRBV12-4 and TRBJ2-1; TCRdb's assignment of TRBD2 cannot be checked, as there is no DNA. The CDR3 sequence is 17 residues long. The CDR3 sequence: CASNPGAAGSSYNEQFF.

Its frequency marks this clonotype as large. The chain combines TRBV19 with TRBJ2-2. CDR3 length equals 16 residues. CDR1 and CDR2 (germline): LNHDA, SQIVND (reference sequence). The CDR3 loop is CASSMVLAGSTGELFF.